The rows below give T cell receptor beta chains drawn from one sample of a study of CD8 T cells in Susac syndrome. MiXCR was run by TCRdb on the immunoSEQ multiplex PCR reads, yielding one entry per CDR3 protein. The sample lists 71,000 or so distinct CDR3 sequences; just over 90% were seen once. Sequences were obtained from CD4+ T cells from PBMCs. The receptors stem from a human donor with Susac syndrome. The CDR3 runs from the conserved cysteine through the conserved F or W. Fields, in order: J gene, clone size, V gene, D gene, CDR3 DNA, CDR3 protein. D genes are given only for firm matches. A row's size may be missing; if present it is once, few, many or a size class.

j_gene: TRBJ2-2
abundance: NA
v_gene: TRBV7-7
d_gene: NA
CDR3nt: TGTGCTAGCAGCTTAGCGGCCGGACGGAGGGAGCTGTTTTTT
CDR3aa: CASSLAAGRRELFF

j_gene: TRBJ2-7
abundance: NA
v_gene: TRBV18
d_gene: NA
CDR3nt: TGTGCCAGCTCACCAACTAGGGACAAGTCCTACGAGCAGTACTTC
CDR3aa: CASSPTRDKSYEQYF

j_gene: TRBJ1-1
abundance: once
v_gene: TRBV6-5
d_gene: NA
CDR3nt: TGTGCCAGCAACGGGACACCCAACACTGAAGCTTTCTTT
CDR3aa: CASNGTPNTEAFF

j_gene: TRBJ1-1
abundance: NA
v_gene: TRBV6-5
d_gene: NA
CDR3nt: TGTGCCAGCAGCCAAGGGGGAGAAGCTTTCTTT
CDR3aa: CASSQGGEAFF

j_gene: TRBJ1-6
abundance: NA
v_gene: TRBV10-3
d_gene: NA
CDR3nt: TGTGCCATCAGTGGGACAGCCCAAAATTCACCCCTCCACTTT
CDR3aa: CAISGTAQNSPLHF

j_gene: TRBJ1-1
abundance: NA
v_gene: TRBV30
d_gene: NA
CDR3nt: TGTGCCTGGAGAAGCACAGGGAGAAAAGCTTTCTTT
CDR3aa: CAWRSTGRKAFF

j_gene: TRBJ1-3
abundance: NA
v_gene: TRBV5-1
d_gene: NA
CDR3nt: TGCGCCAGCAGCTTGCAGGGCAACTCTGGAAACACCATATATTTT
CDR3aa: CASSLQGNSGNTIYF

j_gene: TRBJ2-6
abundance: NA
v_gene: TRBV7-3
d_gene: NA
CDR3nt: TGTGCCAGCAGCCCACAGGGAATAGTGGCTGGGGCCAACGTCCTGACTTTC
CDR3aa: CASSPQGIVAGANVLTF

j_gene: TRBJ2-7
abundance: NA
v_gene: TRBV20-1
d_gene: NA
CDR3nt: TGCAGTGCTACCCGGGACCAAGCCATATCGCGGGAGCAGTACTTC
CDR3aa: CSATRDQAISREQYF

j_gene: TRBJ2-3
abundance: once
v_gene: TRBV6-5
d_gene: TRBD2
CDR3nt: TGTGCCACAAGGCGGGGGGGCCACGATACGCAGTATTTT
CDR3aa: CATRRGGHDTQYF

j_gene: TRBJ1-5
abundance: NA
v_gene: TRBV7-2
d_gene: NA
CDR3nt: TGTGCCAGCAGCTTAGATCCGTTCAATCAGCCCCAGCATTTT
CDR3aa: CASSLDPFNQPQHF

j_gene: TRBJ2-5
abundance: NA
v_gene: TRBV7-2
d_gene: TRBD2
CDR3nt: TGTGCCAGCAGCCACCACAGGAGAGGGAAGGGAGGGGAGACCCAGTACTTC
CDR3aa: CASSHHRRGKGGETQYF

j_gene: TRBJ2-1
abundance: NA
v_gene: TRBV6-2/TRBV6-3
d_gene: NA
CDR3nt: TGTGCCAGCAGTTACGGGGGGTATGAGCAGTTCTTC
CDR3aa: CASSYGGYEQFF

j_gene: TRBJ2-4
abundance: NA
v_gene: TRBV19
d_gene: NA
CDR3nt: TGTGCCAGTAGATCGGCACAGGGTGGCAAAAACATTCAGTACTTC
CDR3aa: CASRSAQGGKNIQYF

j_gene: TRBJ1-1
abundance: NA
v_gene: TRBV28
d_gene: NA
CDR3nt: TGTGCCAGCAGTCCCCGGGCCATGAACACTGAAGCTTTCTTT
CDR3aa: CASSPRAMNTEAFF

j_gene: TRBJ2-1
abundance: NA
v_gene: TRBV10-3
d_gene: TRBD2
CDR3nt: TGTGCCATCAACAGCGCTAGCGGGGGAAACAATGAGCAGTTCTTC
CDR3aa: CAINSASGGNNEQFF

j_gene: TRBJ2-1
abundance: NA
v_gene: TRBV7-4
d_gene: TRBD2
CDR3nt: TGTGCCAGCAGCTCCATTATAGCGGGGGGAAACCCCAATGAGCAGTTCTTC
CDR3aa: CASSSIIAGGNPNEQFF

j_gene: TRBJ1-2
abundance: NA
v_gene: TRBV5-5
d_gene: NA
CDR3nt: TGTGCCAGCAGATATGACAGGAGCGCGTCGAATGGCTACACCTTC
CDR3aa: CASRYDRSASNGYTF

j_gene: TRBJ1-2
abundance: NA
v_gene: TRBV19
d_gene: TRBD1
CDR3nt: TGTGCCACCTGGGACAGGGGAGTAGGGGATGGCTACACCTTC
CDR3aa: CATWDRGVGDGYTF

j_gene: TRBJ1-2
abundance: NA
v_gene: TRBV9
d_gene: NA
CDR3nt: TGTGCCAGCAGCGTAGGGGCAGGGCCATTCTATGGCTACACCTTC
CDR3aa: CASSVGAGPFYGYTF

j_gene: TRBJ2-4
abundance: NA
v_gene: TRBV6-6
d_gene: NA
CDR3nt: TGTGCCAGCAGTCCCGGGATAGCCAAAAACATTCAGTACTTC
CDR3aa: CASSPGIAKNIQYF

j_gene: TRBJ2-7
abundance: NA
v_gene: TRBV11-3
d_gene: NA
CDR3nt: TGTGCCAGCAGCTTAGTGGCACTCAGCAACCCGGTCGAGCAGTACTTC
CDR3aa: CASSLVALSNPVEQYF

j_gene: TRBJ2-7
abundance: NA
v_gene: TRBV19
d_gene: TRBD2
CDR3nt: TGTGCCAGTAGTGAGAGGGGAGGGCACGAGCAGTACTTC
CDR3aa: CASSERGGHEQYF

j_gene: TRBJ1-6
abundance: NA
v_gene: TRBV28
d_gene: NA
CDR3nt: TGTGCCAGCATACAGGTTCCGCATAATTCACCCCTCCACTTT
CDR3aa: CASIQVPHNSPLHF

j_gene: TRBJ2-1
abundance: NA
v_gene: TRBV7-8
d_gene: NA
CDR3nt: TGTGCCAGCAGCTTATCGGAGGGATACAATGAGCAGTTCTTC
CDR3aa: CASSLSEGYNEQFF

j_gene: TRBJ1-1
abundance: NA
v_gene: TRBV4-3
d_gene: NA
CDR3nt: TGCGCCAGCAGCCAAGACGCAGGGGTGAACACTGAAGCTTTCTTT
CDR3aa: CASSQDAGVNTEAFF

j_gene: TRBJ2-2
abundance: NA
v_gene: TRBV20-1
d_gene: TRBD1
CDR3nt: TGCAGTGTCACGGGACAGCAACACACCGGGGAGCTGTTTTTT
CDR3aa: CSVTGQQHTGELFF

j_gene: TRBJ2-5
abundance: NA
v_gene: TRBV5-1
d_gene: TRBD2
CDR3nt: TGCGCCAGCAGCTCCGGGGGGGCACGGGAGACCCAGTACTTC
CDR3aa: CASSSGGARETQYF

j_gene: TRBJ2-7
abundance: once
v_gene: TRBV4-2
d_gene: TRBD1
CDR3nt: TGTGCCAGCAGCCAAACCGGGACAGGGGGAGACGAGCAGTACTTC
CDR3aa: CASSQTGTGGDEQYF

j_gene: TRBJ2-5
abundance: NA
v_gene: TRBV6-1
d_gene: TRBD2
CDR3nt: TGTGCCAGCAGTGATCCGGGACTAGCGGGGGCGCCGTCGGAGACCCAGTACTTC
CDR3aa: CASSDPGLAGAPSETQYF

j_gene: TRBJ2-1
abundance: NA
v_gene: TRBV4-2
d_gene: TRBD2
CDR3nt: TGTGCCAGCAGCCAAGATACCGCGGGCGGGGGGGGCGATGAGCAGTTCTTC
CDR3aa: CASSQDTAGGGGDEQFF

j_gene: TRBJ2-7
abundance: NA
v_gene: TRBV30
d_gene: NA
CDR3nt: TGTGCCTGGAGCGTTGCCTACGAGCAGTACTTC
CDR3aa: CAWSVAYEQYF

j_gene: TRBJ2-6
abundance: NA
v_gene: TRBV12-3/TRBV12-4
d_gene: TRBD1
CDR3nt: TGTGCCAGCAGCATGACAGGGGGCTCTGGGGCCAACGTCCTGACTTTC
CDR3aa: CASSMTGGSGANVLTF

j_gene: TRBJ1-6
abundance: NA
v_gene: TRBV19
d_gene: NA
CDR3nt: TGTGCCAGTAAGCTTAGCTCCTATAATTCACCCCTCCACTTT
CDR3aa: CASKLSSYNSPLHF

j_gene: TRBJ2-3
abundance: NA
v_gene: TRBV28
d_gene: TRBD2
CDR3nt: TGTGCCAGCAGTTTGACGGCCCCGGGGGGGAGAGATACGCAGTATTTT
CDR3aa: CASSLTAPGGRDTQYF

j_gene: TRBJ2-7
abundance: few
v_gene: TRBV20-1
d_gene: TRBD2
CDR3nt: TGCAGTGCTAGAGATCCTCGAGTAGCGGGGGTAGTCTACGAGCAGTACTTC
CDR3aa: CSARDPRVAGVVYEQYF

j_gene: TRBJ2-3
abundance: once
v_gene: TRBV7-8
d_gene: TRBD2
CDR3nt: TGTGCCAGCAGCTACCTTCGACTAGCGGGGGGAGGTTCAGATACGCAGTATTTT
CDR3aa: CASSYLRLAGGGSDTQYF